This record looks at one T cell receptor beta chain sequence and its context. RNA in amounts of roughly 0.45 to 1 ug was reverse transcribed with random hexamers. TCRdb analysed the immunoSEQ multiplex PCR reads with MiXCR anew, one entry per CDR3 protein. The table records roughly 300,000 distinct CDR3 sequences, 80% to 90% of them present only once. Deletions cut 0 bases from V and 2 bases from J, with 12 bases between. The CDR3 totals 16 residues. Germline CDR1 SGDLS, CDR2 YYNGEE. The sample originates from a study of CD8 T cells in Susac syndrome. The sequence was collected from a human donor with multiple sclerosis. The V call is TRBV9, the J call TRBJ2-1; possibly TRBD2 for D (5 bases). The specimen was CD8+ T cells from PBMCs. The CDR3 DNA reads TGTGCCAGCAGCGTAGCGGCAGCGGTAACCTACAATGAGCAGTTCTTC. Amino acid sequence: CASSVAAAVTYNEQFF.